This T cell receptor (beta chain) was sequenced for a study of T cells in Graves' hyperthyroidism and ophthalmopathy. Germline lookup yields CDR1 MNHNY and CDR2 SVGAGI (reference sequence). The CDR3 spans 14 residues. V shed 4 bases and J shed 8 bases, with 17 bases lying between them. Amplification of TCR beta CDR3 regions was performed using RNA transcripts as template. The HTBI primer set was used in a first-round RT-PCR of the TCR CDR3. TCRdb redid the calling of the multiplex PCR reads with MiXCR, one entry per CDR3 protein. The table lists roughly 710,000 distinct CDR3 sequences, about a third of them singletons. Patients were excluded because of uncontrolled infection, other autoimmune disease, pregnancy or lactation.

V usage is TRBV6-6 and J usage is TRBJ1-1, with TRBD1 as a possible D gene (5 bases). Sequenced: blood. This TCR was recovered from a woman aged 40 to 50 with Graves' hyperthyroidism. The CDR3 nucleotides read TGTGCCAGCAGTTTAACCGGGACGACCGTAGAAGCTTTCTTT. It is translated as CASSLTGTTVEAFF.